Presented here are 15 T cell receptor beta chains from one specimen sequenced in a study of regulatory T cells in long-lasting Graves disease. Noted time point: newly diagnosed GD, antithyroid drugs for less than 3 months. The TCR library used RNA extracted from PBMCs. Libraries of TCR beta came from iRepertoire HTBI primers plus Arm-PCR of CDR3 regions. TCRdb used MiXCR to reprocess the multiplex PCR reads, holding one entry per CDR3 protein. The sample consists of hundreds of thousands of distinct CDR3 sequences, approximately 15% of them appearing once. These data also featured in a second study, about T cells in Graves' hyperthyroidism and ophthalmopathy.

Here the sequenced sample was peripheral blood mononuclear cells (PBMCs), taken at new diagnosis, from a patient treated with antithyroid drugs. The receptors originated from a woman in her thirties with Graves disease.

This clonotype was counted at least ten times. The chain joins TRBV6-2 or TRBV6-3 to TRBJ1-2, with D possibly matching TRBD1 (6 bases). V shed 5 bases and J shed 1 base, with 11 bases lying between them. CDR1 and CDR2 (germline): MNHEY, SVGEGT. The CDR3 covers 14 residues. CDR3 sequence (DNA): TGTGCCAGCAGTGAAGACAGGCTTAACTATGGCTACACCTTC. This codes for CASSEDRLNYGYTF.

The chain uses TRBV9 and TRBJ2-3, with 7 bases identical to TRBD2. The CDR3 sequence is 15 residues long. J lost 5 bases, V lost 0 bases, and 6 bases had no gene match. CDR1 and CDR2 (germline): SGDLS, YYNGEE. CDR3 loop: CASSVAGRVEDTQYF. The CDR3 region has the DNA TGTGCCAGCAGCGTAGCAGGGAGGGTCGAAGATACGCAGTATTTT.

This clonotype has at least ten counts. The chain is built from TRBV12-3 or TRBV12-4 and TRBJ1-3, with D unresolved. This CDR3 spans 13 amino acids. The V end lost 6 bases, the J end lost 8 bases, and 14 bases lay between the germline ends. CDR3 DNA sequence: TGTGCCAGCAGCGGACCGGCTGGTGACACCATATATTTT. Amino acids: CASSGPAGDTIYF.

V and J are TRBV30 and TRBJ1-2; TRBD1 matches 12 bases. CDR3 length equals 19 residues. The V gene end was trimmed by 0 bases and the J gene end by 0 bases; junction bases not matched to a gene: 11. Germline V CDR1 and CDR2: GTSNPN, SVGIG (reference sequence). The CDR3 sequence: CAWSVLFGTGGHSNYGYTF. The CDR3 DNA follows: TGTGCCTGGAGTGTACTATTTGGGACAGGGGGCCACTCTAACTATGGCTACACCTTC.

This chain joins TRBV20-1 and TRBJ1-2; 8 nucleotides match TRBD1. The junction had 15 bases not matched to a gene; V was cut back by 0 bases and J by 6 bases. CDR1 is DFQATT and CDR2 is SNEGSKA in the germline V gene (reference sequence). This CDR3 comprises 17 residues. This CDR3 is CSARDLETGDFWDGYTF. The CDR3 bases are TGCAGTGCTAGAGATCTAGAGACAGGGGATTTTTGGGATGGCTACACCTTC.

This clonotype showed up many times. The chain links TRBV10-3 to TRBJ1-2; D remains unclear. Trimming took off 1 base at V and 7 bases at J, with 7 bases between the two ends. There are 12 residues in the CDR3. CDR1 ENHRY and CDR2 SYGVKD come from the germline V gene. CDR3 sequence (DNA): TGTGCCATCAGTGAGTTAGACCGTGGCTACACCTTC. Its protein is CAISELDRGYTF.

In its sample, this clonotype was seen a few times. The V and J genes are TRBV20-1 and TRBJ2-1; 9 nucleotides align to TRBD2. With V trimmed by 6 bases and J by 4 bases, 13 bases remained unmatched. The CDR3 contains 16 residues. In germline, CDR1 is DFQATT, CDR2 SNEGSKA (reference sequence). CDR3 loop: CSAHKTRSGSYNEQFF. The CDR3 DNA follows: TGCAGTGCGCACAAGACCCGTAGCGGGAGTTACAATGAGCAGTTCTTC.

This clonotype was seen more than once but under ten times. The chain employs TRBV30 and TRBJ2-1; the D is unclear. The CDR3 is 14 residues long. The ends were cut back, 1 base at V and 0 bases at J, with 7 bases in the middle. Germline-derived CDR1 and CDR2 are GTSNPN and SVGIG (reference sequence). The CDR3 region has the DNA TGTGCCTGGAGTGGGGGAAGCTCCTACAATGAGCAGTTCTTC. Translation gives CAWSGGSSYNEQFF.

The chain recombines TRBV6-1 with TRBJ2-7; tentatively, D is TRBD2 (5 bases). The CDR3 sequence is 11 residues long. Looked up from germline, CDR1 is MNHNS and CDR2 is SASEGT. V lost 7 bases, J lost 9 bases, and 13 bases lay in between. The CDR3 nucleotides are TGTGCCAGCATTGGTGTGAGCGGGCAGTACTTC. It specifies CASIGVSGQYF.

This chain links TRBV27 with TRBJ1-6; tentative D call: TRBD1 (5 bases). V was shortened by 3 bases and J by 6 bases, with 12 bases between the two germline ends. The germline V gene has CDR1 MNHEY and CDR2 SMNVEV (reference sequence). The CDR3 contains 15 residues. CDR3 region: CASSFLGVSNSPLHF. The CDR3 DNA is TGTGCCAGCAGTTTCCTAGGGGTTAGTAATTCACCCCTCCACTTT.

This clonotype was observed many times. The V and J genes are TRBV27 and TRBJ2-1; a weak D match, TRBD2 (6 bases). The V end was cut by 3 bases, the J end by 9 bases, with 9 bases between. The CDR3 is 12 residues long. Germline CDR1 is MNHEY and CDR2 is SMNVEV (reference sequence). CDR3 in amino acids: CASSFVGGEQFF. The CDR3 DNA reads TGTGCCAGCAGTTTTGTGGGAGGTGAGCAGTTCTTC.

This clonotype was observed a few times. For the CDR3, the DNA is TGTGCCACCAGTGATCAGGCGACACCGTACACCTTC. It specifies CATSDQATPYTF. The chain links TRBV24-1 to TRBJ1-2, with no clear D. This CDR3 region has 12 residues. Trimming took off 3 bases at V and 11 bases at J, with 12 bases between the two ends. Germline V gives CDR1 KGHDR, CDR2 SFDVKD.

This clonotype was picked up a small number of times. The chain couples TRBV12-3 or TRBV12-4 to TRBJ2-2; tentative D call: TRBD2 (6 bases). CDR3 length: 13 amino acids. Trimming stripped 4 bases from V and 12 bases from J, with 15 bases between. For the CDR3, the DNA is TGTGCCAGCAGTTATACAGAAGGAGGGCAGCTGTTTTTT. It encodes CASSYTEGGQLFF.

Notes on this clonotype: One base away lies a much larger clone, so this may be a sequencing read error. Here the CDR3 DNA reads TGTGCCAGCAGAGAGGCAGGGGGAGCTAATGAAAAACTGTTTTTT. Encoded protein: CASREAGGANEKLFF. The chain employs TRBV6-1 and TRBJ1-4; 7 nucleotides align to TRBD1. Germline loops: CDR1 MNHNS, CDR2 SASEGT. The trim removed 6 bases at V and 3 bases at J, leaving 7 bases unmatched. There are 15 residues in the CDR3.

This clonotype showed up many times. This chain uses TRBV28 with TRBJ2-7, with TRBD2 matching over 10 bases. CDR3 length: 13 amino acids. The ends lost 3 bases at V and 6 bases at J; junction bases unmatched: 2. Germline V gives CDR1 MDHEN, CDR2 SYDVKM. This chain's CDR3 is CASSLLAGVEQYF. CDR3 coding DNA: TGTGCCAGCAGTTTGCTAGCGGGAGTCGAGCAGTACTTC.